These T cell receptor beta chains were read from a single sample in a study of cytomegalovirus exposure and HLA in healthy donors. Profiling relied on immunoSEQ multiplex PCR, and the TCRdb table lists in-frame clones only, not all of them. Here the sample spans 150,000 to 200,000 clones, approximately 86% being singletons. Sequencing used PBMCs. All receptors derive from a woman aged 18 to 35 in good health and CMV-seronegative. Both conserved end residues are part of each CDR3. The D gene is left open where the match is weak. A clone size is listed for some rows: how often the clone was seen (once, few, many), or a class if it is expanded.

V	D	J	length	size	DNA	CDR3
TRBV6-5	-	TRBJ2-7	15	once	TGTGCCAGCAGCCCCTTTGGGGGGAAAGGGAACGAGCAGTACTTC	CASSPFGGKGNEQYF
TRBV11-2	TRBD1	TRBJ2-7	14	-	TGTGCCAGCAGCCTGAGCACAGGGGAGTACGAGCAGTACTTC	CASSLSTGEYEQYF
TRBV12-5	TRBD2	TRBJ2-1	16	-	TGTGCTAGTGGTTTGGTTAGCGGGGGGGCTTATTATGAGCAGTTCTTC	CASGLVSGGAYYEQFF
TRBV27	-	TRBJ1-6	19	-	TGTGCCAGCAGTTTATTGTCTACCTCAGGGGATTATTATAATTCACCCCTCCACTTT	CASSLLSTSGDYYNSPLHF
TRBV7-2	-	TRBJ1-2	15	once	TGTGCCAGCAGCTTCGCAGGGTCGCACAACTATGGCTACACCTTC	CASSFAGSHNYGYTF
TRBV5-1	-	TRBJ1-3	15	-	TGCGCCAGCAGCTTGGGGGGAGAAGGTGGAAACACCATATATTTT	CASSLGGEGGNTIYF
TRBV7-2	TRBD1	TRBJ2-7	15	-	TGTGCCAGCAGCCGCACAGGGGGGAGGCGCCGCGAGCAGTACTTC	CASSRTGGRRREQYF
TRBV9	TRBD2	TRBJ2-1	16	-	TGTGCCAGCAGCACCCGGACTAGCGGGGGGGCCGGGGAGCAGTTCTTC	CASSTRTSGGAGEQFF
TRBV2	TRBD2	TRBJ2-3	15	-	TGTGCCAGCAGTGTGGAGGGAGGGGTCTCGGATACGCAGTATTTT	CASSVEGGVSDTQYF
TRBV6-4	-	TRBJ1-2	14	-	TGTGCCAGCAGTCGAGCGGGGCTCGGTGATGGCTACACCTTC	CASSRAGLGDGYTF
TRBV11-2	TRBD1	TRBJ2-7	16	once	TGTGCCAGCAGCTTAGTTAGTGGGACAGGGATCTACGAGCAGTACTTC	CASSLVSGTGIYEQYF
TRBV6-5	-	TRBJ1-4	12	-	TGTGCCAGCAGTTACCGGAGTCCGGCGCTGTTTTTT	CASSYRSPALFF
TRBV6-5	-	TRBJ1-2	14	-	TGTGCCAGCAGTCCCTACCTCCGTCCCTATGGCTACACCTTC	CASSPYLRPYGYTF
TRBV6-4	TRBD1	TRBJ1-2	15	once	TGTGCCAGCAGTCCCACAGGGGGCGTTAGGGGAGGCTACACCTTC	CASSPTGGVRGGYTF
TRBV27	-	TRBJ2-4	16	once	TGTGCCAGCAGACCACGACAGTCTCTAGCCAAAAACATTCAGTACTTC	CASRPRQSLAKNIQYF
TRBV5-1	-	TRBJ1-1	19	-	TGCGCCAGCAGCTTGGAGTCTTCCTCCTCAACCAATAGAGGGACTGAAGCTTTCTTT	CASSLESSSSTNRGTEAFF
TRBV29-1	TRBD1	TRBJ2-4	14	-	TGCAGCGTTGCAGAACAGGGGACCAAAAACATTCAGTACTTC	CSVAEQGTKNIQYF
TRBV15	TRBD1	TRBJ2-7	14	-	TGTGCCACCAGCATCGACAGGGGGGGATACGAGCAGTACTTC	CATSIDRGGYEQYF
TRBV27	-	TRBJ2-2	15	-	TGTGCCAGCAGAACAGGGCAAATACGCACCGGGGAGCTGTTTTTT	CASRTGQIRTGELFF
TRBV5-1	-	TRBJ1-1	12	-	TGCGCCAGCAGCTTACAGGGACCTGAAGCTTTCTTT	CASSLQGPEAFF
TRBV7-2	TRBD1	TRBJ1-2	13	-	TGTGCCAGCAGCTTAGACAGGGGCTATGGCTACACCTTC	CASSLDRGYGYTF
TRBV7-2	TRBD1	TRBJ2-2	15	-	TGTGCCAGCAGCCGACAGGGGGCGAACACCGGGGAGCTGTTTTTT	CASSRQGANTGELFF
TRBV6-4	-	TRBJ2-2	17	-	TGTGCCAGCAGTGACTCGAGTAGAAGCCCGAGCACCGGGGAGCTGTTTTTT	CASSDSSRSPSTGELFF
TRBV6-1	TRBD2	TRBJ2-1	15	-	TGTGCCAGCAGCCCTTTGGGGGGGGAGTACAATGAGCAGTTCTTC	CASSPLGGEYNEQFF
TRBV28	TRBD1	TRBJ1-2	15	-	TGTGCCAGCAGTGGCGGGACAGCCCTCCTCTATGGCTACACCTTC	CASSGGTALLYGYTF
TRBV7-8	-	TRBJ2-7	16	-	TGTGCCAGCAGCTCTACACAAAGAGCGGGCTCCTACGAGCAGTACTTC	CASSSTQRAGSYEQYF
TRBV5-4	TRBD2	TRBJ2-5	14	-	TGTGCCAGCAGCTTTAGCGGGGGGGCGGAGACCCAGTACTTC	CASSFSGGAETQYF
TRBV11-3	TRBD1	TRBJ2-7	14	once	TGTGCCAGCAGCCCCCGGGACAGGGGTTACGAGCAGTACTTC	CASSPRDRGYEQYF
TRBV2	-	TRBJ2-3	14	-	TGTGCCAGCAATGGAGGAGCTAGCACAGATACGCAGTATTTT	CASNGGASTDTQYF
TRBV19	-	TRBJ1-3	15	-	TGTGCCAGTACTCATACGGGAGGGCTGGAGCACACCATATATTTT	CASTHTGGLEHTIYF
TRBV6-4	-	TRBJ2-3	14	few	TGTGCCAGCAGCGAGGGCATAGGCACAGATACGCAGTATTTT	CASSEGIGTDTQYF
TRBV9	-	TRBJ1-1	14	-	TGTGCCAGCAGCCCTCGGACAGCTTCTCCCGAAGCTTTCTTT	CASSPRTASPEAFF
TRBV9	-	TRBJ1-5	14	-	TGTGCCAGCAGCGTAGATGCTATGCGCGGGCCCCAGCATTTT	CASSVDAMRGPQHF
TRBV9	-	TRBJ1-1	15	-	TGTGCCAGCAGCGTAGTTCCCGACTCTAATACTGAAGCTTTCTTT	CASSVVPDSNTEAFF
TRBV5-1	-	TRBJ1-3	12	-	TGCGCCAGCAGCGCGGAAGGAAACACCATATATTTT	CASSAEGNTIYF
TRBV6-1	-	TRBJ2-7	14	-	TGTGCCAGTCGCAAGGCAGGGGTGGCGTACGAGCAGTACTTC	CASRKAGVAYEQYF
TRBV19	-	TRBJ2-1	12	-	TGTGCCAGTATATCCAGGTACAATGAGCAGTTCTTC	CASISRYNEQFF
TRBV7-9	-	TRBJ2-7	13	-	TGTGCCAGCAGCATCGACAGCACTCGGGAGCAGTACTTC	CASSIDSTREQYF
TRBV7-8	-	TRBJ2-1	14	-	TGTGCCAGCAGCTTAATAAAGACACCCTATGAGCAGTTCTTC	CASSLIKTPYEQFF
TRBV11-2	TRBD2	TRBJ2-5	16	-	TGTGCCAGCAGCCCAAGCGGGAGGGCCTTACGCGAGACCCAGTACTTC	CASSPSGRALRETQYF
TRBV4-1	TRBD2	TRBJ2-1	12	once	TGCGCCAGCAGCCAAGAGGCGGGAGAAGAGTTCTTC	CASSQEAGEEFF
TRBV30	-	TRBJ2-6	13	once	TGTGCCTGCGGGGATTCTGGGGCCAACGTCCTGACTTTC	CACGDSGANVLTF
TRBV7-6	-	TRBJ2-7	15	-	TGTGCCAGCAGTTTCCGGGACACCCCAACCTACGAGCAGTACTTC	CASSFRDTPTYEQYF
TRBV14	-	TRBJ1-1	11	-	TGTGCCAGCAGAGGCGGCGCTGAAGCTTTCTTT	CASRGGAEAFF
TRBV27	-	TRBJ1-2	13	-	TGTGCCAGCAGTTTAGACAGAAACTATGGCTACACCTTC	CASSLDRNYGYTF
TRBV6-5	-	TRBJ2-3	15	-	TGTGCCAGCGTGGCGGGGCCGCCGGGGCGGTCTACGCAGTATTTT	CASVAGPPGRSTQYF
TRBV13	-	TRBJ2-7	14	few	TGTGCCAGCAGCTATTTGGCGGGCCCAACCGAGCAGTACTTC	CASSYLAGPTEQYF
TRBV5-6	-	TRBJ1-1	16	-	TGTGCCAGCAGCTTGGGGGCAGACTCGAGGGCCACTGAAGCTTTCTTT	CASSLGADSRATEAFF
TRBV7-6	TRBD1	TRBJ1-3	16	once	TGTGCCAGCAGCTTAGGGAACAGGGGGTCCGGAAACACCATATATTTT	CASSLGNRGSGNTIYF
TRBV29-1	TRBD1	TRBJ2-2	13	-	TGCAGCGGGGGGACAGGGTTGCCCGGGGAGCTGTTTTTT	CSGGTGLPGELFF
TRBV21-1	-	TRBJ2-1	16	once	TGTGCCAGCAGCAAACGGGGTCATACCGTATACAATGAGCAGTTCTTC	CASSKRGHTVYNEQFF
TRBV13	TRBD1	TRBJ1-5	14	once	TGTGCCAGCAGCTTCGGACAGGCCAATCAGCCCCAGCATTTT	CASSFGQANQPQHF
TRBV2	-	TRBJ2-5	10	-	TGTGCCAGCAGGGGACTCCCGGCGTACTTC	CASRGLPAYF